The rows below give T cell receptor beta chains drawn from one sample of a study of T cells in Graves' hyperthyroidism and ophthalmopathy. TCRdb reanalysed the multiplex PCR reads using MiXCR and keeps one entry per CDR3 protein. This sample has about half a million distinct CDR3 sequences, with 20% to 25% found just once. The sample taken for sequencing was blood. These receptors came from a woman between 65 and 79 years old with Graves' ophthalmopathy. Each CDR3 is given without its conserved first and last residue.

cdr3_length	v_call	j_call	cdr3_aa
14	TRBV27	TRBJ1-5	ASSSGQGAGNQPQH
14	TRBV28	TRBJ1-4	ASSLKQGMGNEKLF
14	TRBV6-2/TRBV6-3	TRBJ2-5	ASSYPLGPGEETQY
11	TRBV19	TRBJ1-2	ASRSKEYYGYT
10	TRBV15	TRBJ1-5	ATGQDSRPQH
15	TRBV2	TRBJ2-1	ASTSAVPSSSYNEQF
11	TRBV3-1	TRBJ1-4	ASRDRASEKLF
13	TRBV3-1	TRBJ2-1	ASSSLASPANEQF
11	TRBV9	TRBJ2-2	ASSPHEAGELF
11	TRBV7-2	TRBJ1-2	ASSKDKSYGYT
12	TRBV6-1	TRBJ2-2	ATRSGTITGELF
16	TRBV10-2	TRBJ2-1	ASTLGTSGSLRSNEQF
11	TRBV6-2/TRBV6-3	TRBJ1-2	AGRAGGNYGYT
13	TRBV20-1	TRBJ2-7	SARDPWQGTYEQY
15	TRBV30	TRBJ1-5	AWKAGKLTNSNQPQH
10	TRBV28	TRBJ2-1	ASRPRGNEQF
12	TRBV20-1	TRBJ2-7	SARGTRPSYEQY